This T cell receptor beta chain emerged from a study of PD-1 blockade in classical Hodgkin lymphoma (dated by TCRdb to 2018 to 2021). With respect to the entire study: Nivolumab dosing was 3 mg/kg intravenously every 2 weeks, continuing until either disease progression or unacceptable toxicity. The study used TCR beta sequencing and CyTOF to define a peripheral blood immune signature of response to PD-1 blockade in classical Hodgkin lymphoma. What the work shows at the level of the full study, not this receptor alone: Lower diversity was seen in patients whose nivolumab began less than 1 year after ASCT, and these patients were left out of later analyses so that immune reconstitution would not confound the results. Trial patients with a complete response had baseline diversity similar to that of newly diagnosed patients, while partial responders and progressors had significantly lower diversity. The study was limited to a single clinical trial cohort, and causes of repertoire differences, possibly disease activity or prior therapy, remained undefined. By C4D1, a significant rise was seen in CD4+ TCR diversity but not in CD8+ TCR diversity (p=0.0027 vs p=0.16), and the rise was most apparent among complete responders (p=0.02). Newly diagnosed patients were reported to have lower baseline TCR diversity than healthy donors, and relapsed/refractory patients were reported to have lower baseline TCR diversity still.

Genomic DNA was extracted with the Qiagen DNeasy kit from unsorted PBMCs and from negatively selected CD4+ and CD8+ fractions. Using primers that anneal to V and J segments, immunoSEQ multiplex PCR amplified the TCR beta CDR3 regions. A synthetic immune receptor repertoire was used to minimize amplification bias, and any remaining bias was removed computationally after sequencing. In the original analysis: Custom Python scripts were used to quantify repertoire diversity as the Shannon entropy index. The unsorted, CD4+ and CD8+ repertoires were each analyzed separately, with the exception of combined analyses, where CD4+ and CD8+ sequences were merged in silico. A clone was considered expanded if an increase in frequency of at least 2-fold after treatment relative to C1D1 was found, and a pseudocount of 0.5 was applied to clones undetected at baseline. Clones with 0 or 1 copy at C1D1 were classified as singleton clones, and clones with 2 or more copies were classified as non-singleton clones. Clones expanded in unsorted samples were annotated as CD4+, CD8+ or unknown by matching protein sequences in sorted samples from the same patient. Wilcoxon tests on paired samples were used to test changes in diversity from C1D1 to C4D1. Here the immuneACCESS table is served through TCRdb, limited to in-frame sequences with V and J called. Missing clones are a known gap in these copies; in checked studies unresolved V genes cover under half, and the rest lacks a known reason. The DNA was the basis for D and trimming; V, J and clone size are from that table. The sample yields about 10,000 clones; about 78% were counted once. The ten largest clones capture around 23% of the sample.

The intended sense of this specimen's time point label: cycle 1 day 1 (C1D1), immediately before nivolumab initiation. Every trial patient had relapsed after autologous stem cell transplantation, and cohorts A, B and C differed in prior brentuximab vedotin exposure. The trial cohort comprised 56 patients with relapsed/refractory classical Hodgkin lymphoma whose best overall responses were complete response, partial response or progressive disease. Trial patients were treated with single-agent nivolumab in the multi-cohort phase II CheckMate 205 trial. An independent review committee assessed best overall response using the 2007 International Working Group response criteria. Trial PBMCs were obtained immediately prior to nivolumab initiation (C1D1) and on therapy at cycle 2 day 1 and cycle 4 day 1. Peripheral blood was collected in 8 mL Vacutainer Cell Preparation Tubes, from which PBMCs were isolated by centrifugation and then cryopreserved.

The CDR3 measures 16 amino acids from cysteine to phenylalanine. Just CDR3 DNA is preserved here, 48 bases in frame from base 1. V has 5 bases trimmed and J has 6 bases trimmed; junction bases matching no gene number 10. The germline V gene supplies CDR1 SGHAT and CDR2 FQNNGV. With regard to this clone: The specificity of this receptor is unknown. No much larger clonotype is one base removed from it; base qualities were not supplied.

The receptor was isolated from a human donor with classical Hodgkin lymphoma. The sample consisted of peripheral blood mononuclear cells (PBMCs), taken at baseline. Here the chain combines TRBV11-2 and TRBJ1-3, with TRBD1 matching 10 junction bases. DNA sequence: TGTGCCAGCAGCCCGGCCGGGACAGGGGTAGTAAACACCATATATTTT. This is translated as CASSPAGTGVVNTIYF.